The clone carrying this T cell receptor beta chain was detected a few times. The CDR3 has 15 amino acids. The germline gives CDR1 MGHRA, CDR2 YSYEKL. Trimming took 0 bases from V and 11 from J, leaving 14 bases between them. This entry comes from a study of T cells after yellow fever vaccination. Each CDR3 protein gets one entry after TCRdb re-called the 5' RACE reads with MiXCR. The table includes about 340,000 distinct CDR3 sequences, 12% detected once. The V and J genes are TRBV4-1 and TRBJ1-6; D is perhaps TRBD1 (6 bases). Sequenced material: CD4+ T cells sorted from PBMCs, taken 15 days after the yellow fever booster vaccination. The source of this sequence is a man younger than 35 who received the YFV17D yellow fever vaccine. The CDR3 nucleotides read TGCGCCAGCAGCCAAGATGAGGGGGACTGGGCACCCCTCCACTTT. This codes for CASSQDEGDWAPLHF.